What follows describes a single T cell receptor (beta chain). They ran version v3.0 of the immunoSEQ assay at survey level. The table came from immunoSEQ multiplex PCR; TCRdb's copy has only in-frame clones and leaves some out. Here the sample spans about 36,000 clones, 90% to 95% being singletons. Germline-derived CDR1 and CDR2 are SGHRS and YFSETQ. The junction had 14 bases not matched to a gene; V was cut back by 2 bases and J by 10 bases. The CDR3 extends over 16 amino acids. This sample was taken from a study of long-term antiretroviral therapy in people with HIV. The TCR comes from a woman between 45 and 60 years old with HIV. The material sequenced was unsorted PBMCs, taken 4.1 years after starting antiretroviral therapy. The chain couples TRBV5-1 to TRBJ2-1; 8 bases map to TRBD1. This CDR3 reads CASSFSQGGPQKEQFF. DNA of the CDR3: TGCGCCAGCAGCTTTTCACAGGGGGGACCCCAAAAAGAGCAGTTCTTC. Using reference TRBV5-1 and TRBJ2-1 for the parts outside the CDR3, the full variable domain is KAGVTQTPRYLIKTRGQQVTLSCSPISGHRSVSWYQQTPGQGLQFLFEYFSETQRNKGNFPGRFSGRQFSNSRSEMNVSTLELGDSALYLCASSFSQGGPQKEQFFGPGTRLTVL.